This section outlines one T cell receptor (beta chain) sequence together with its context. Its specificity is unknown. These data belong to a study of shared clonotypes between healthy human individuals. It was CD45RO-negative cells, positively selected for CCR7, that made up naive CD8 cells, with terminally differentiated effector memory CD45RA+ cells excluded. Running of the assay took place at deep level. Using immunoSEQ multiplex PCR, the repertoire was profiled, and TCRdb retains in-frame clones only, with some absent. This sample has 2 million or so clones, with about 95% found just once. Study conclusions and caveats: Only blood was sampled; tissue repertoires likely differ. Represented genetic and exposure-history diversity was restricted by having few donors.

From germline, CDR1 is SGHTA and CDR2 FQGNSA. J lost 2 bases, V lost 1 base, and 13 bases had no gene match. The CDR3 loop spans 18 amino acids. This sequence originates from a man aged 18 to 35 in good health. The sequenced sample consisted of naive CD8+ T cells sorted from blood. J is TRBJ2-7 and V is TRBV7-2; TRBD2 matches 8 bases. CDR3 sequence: CASSLEASGLHIAYEQYF. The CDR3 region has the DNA TGTGCCAGCAGCTTAGAGGCTAGCGGGTTACATATAGCCTACGAGCAGTACTTC.